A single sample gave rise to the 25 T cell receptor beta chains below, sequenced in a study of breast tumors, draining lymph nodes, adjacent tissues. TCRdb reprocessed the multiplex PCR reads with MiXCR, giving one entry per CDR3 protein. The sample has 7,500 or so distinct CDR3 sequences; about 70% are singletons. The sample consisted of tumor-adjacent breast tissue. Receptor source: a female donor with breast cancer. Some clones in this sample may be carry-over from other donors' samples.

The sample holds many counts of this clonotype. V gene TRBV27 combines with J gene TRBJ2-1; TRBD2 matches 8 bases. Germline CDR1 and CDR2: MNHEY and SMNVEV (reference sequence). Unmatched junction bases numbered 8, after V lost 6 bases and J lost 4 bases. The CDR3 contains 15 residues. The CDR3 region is CASSPYGGGYNEQFF. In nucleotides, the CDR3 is TGTGCCAGCAGCCCCTACGGCGGGGGGTACAATGAGCAGTTCTTC.

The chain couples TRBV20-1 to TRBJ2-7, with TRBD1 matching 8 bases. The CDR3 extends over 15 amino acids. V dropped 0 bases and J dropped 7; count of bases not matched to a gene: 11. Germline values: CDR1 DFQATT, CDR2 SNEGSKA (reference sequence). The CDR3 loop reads CSARDESTGAGEQYF. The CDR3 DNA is TGCAGTGCTAGAGATGAGTCGACAGGGGCGGGGGAGCAGTACTTC.

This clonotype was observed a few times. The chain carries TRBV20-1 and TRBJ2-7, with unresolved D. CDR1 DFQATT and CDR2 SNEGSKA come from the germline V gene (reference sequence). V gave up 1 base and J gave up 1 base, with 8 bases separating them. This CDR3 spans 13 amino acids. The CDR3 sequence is CSARVGSSYEQYF. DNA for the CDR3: TGCAGTGCTAGAGTTGGCAGTTCCTACGAGCAGTACTTC.

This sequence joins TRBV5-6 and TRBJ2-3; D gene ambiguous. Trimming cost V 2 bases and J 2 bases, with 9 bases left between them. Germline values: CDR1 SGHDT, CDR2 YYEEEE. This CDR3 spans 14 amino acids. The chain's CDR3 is CASSLIDDTDTQYF. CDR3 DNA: TGTGCCAGCAGCTTAATCGACGACACAGATACGCAGTATTTT.

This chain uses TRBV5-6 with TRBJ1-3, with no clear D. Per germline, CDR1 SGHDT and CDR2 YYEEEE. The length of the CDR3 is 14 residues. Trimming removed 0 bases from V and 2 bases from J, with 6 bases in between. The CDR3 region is CASSLVAAGNTIYF. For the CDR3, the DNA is TGTGCCAGCAGCTTGGTAGCGGCTGGAAACACCATATATTTT.

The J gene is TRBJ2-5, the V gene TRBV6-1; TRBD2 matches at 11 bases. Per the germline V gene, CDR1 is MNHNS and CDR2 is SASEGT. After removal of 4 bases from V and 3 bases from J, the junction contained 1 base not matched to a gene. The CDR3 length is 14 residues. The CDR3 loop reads CASSASGGKETQYF. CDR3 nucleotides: TGTGCCAGCAGTGCTAGCGGGGGGAAAGAGACCCAGTACTTC.

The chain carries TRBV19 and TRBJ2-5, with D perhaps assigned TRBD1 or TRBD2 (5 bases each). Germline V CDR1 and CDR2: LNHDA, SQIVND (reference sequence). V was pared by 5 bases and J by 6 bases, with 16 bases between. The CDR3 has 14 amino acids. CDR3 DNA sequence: TGTGCCAGTAGTCCCGGGGCGGCCAGGAAGACCCAGTACTTC. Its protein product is CASSPGAARKTQYF.

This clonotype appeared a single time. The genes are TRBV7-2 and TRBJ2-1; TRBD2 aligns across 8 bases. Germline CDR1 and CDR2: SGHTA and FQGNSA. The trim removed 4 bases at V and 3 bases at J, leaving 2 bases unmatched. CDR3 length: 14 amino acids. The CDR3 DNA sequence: TGTGCCAGCAGCTCCGGGACTAGCTACAATGAGCAGTTCTTC. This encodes CASSSGTSYNEQFF.

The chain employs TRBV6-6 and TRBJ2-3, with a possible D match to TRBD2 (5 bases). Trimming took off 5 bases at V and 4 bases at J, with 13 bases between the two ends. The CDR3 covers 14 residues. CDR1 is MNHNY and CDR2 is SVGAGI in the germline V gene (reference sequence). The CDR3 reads CASSPTTAPDTQYF. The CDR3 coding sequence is TGTGCCAGCAGTCCGACTACTGCTCCAGATACGCAGTATTTT.

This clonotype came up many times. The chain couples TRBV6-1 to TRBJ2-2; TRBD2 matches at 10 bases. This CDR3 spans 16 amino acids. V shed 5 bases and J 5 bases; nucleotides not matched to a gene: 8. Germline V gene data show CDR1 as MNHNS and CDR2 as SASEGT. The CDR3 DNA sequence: TGTGCCAGCAGTTATATCCGGACTAGCGGAACCGGGGAGCTGTTTTTT. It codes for CASSYIRTSGTGELFF.

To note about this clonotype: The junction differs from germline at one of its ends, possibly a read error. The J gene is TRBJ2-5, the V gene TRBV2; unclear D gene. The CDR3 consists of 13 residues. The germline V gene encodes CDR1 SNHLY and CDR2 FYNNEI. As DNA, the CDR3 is TGTGCCGGCAGTGAGGTGGTCCAAGAGACCCAGTACTTC. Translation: CAGSEVVQETQYF.

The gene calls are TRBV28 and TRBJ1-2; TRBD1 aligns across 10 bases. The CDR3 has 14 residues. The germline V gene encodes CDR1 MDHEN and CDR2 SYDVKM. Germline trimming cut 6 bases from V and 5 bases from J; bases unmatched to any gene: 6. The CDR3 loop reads CASSPTGQGYGYTF. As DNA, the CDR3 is TGTGCCAGCAGCCCAACGGGACAGGGGTATGGCTACACCTTC.

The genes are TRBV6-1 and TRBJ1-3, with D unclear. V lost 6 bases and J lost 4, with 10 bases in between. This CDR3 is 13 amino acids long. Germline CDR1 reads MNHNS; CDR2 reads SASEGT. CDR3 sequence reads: CASRDLYGNTIYF. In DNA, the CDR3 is TGTGCCAGCAGGGACCTCTACGGAAACACCATATATTTT.

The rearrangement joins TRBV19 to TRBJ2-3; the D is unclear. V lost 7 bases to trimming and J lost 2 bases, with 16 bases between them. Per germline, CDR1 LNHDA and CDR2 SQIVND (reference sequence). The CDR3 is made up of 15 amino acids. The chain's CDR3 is CASTPGGVVTDTQYF. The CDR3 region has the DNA TGTGCCAGTACCCCGGGCGGTGTTGTCACAGATACGCAGTATTTT.

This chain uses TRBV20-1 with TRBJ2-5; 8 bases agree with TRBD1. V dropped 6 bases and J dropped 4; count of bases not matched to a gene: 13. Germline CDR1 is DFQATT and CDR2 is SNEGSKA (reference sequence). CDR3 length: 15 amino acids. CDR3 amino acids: CSATPRTGLLETQYF. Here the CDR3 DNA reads TGCAGTGCCACCCCCAGGACAGGGCTGTTAGAGACCCAGTACTTC.

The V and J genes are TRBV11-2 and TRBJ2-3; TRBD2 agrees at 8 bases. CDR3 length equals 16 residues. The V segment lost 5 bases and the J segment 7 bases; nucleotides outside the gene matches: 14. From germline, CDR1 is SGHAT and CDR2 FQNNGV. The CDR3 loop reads CASSILTGTRSNTQYF. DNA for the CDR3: TGTGCCAGCAGCATCCTAACCGGGACTAGGTCAAATACGCAGTATTTT.

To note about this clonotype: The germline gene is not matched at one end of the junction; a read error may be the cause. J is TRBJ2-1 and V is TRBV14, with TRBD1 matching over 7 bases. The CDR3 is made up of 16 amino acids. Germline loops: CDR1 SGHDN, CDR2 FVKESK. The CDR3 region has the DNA TGTGCCAACAGCCAACCGGGACAGCCCAGCTACAATGAGCAGTCCTTC. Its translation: CANSQPGQPSYNEQSF.

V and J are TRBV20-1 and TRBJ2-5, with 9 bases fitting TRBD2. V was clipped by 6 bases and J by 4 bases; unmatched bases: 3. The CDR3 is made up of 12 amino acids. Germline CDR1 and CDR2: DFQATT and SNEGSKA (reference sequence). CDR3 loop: CSALSGRETQYF. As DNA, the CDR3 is TGCAGTGCCCTTAGCGGGAGAGAGACCCAGTACTTC.

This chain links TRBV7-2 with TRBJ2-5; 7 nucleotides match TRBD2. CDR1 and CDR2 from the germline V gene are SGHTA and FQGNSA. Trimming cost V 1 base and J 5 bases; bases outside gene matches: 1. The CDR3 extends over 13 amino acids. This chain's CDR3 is CASSLVLAETQYF. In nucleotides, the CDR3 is TGTGCCAGCAGCTTAGTACTAGCGGAGACCCAGTACTTC.

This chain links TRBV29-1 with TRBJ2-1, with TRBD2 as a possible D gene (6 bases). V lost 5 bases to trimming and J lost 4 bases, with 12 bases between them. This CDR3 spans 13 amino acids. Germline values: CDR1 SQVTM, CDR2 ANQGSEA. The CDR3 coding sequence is TGCAGCGTTCTCTTGGCGGGATACAATGAGCAGTTCTTC. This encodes CSVLLAGYNEQFF.

This CDR3 is CSVPRQGAQYF. CDR3 DNA: TGCAGCGTGCCCCGTCAAGGGGCCCAGTACTTC. The V and J genes are TRBV29-1 and TRBJ2-5; D possibly corresponds to TRBD1 (5 bases). The CDR3 consists of 11 residues. The germline V and J ends were trimmed by 6 bases and 9 bases, with 14 bases remaining between them. CDR1 SQVTM and CDR2 ANQGSEA come from the germline V gene.

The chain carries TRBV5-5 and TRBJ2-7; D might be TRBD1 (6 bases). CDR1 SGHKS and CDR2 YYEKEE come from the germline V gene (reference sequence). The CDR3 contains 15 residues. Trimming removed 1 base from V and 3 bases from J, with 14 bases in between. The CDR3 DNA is TGTGCCAGCAGCTTGTCCGGGACACCATTCTACGAGCAGTACTTC. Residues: CASSLSGTPFYEQYF. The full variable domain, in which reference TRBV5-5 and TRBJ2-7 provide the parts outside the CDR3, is DAGVTQSPTHLIKTRGQQVTLRCSPISGHKSVSWYQQVLGQGPQFIFQYYEKEERGRGNFPDRFSARQFPNYSSELNVNALLLGDSALYLCASSLSGTPFYEQYFGPGTRLTVT.

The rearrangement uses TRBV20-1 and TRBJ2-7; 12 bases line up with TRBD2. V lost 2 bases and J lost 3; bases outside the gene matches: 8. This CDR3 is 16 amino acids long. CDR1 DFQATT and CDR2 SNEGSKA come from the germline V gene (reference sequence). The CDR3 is CSARSQTSGSGYEQYF. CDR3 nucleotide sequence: TGCAGTGCTAGATCCCAGACTAGCGGGAGCGGCTACGAGCAGTACTTC.

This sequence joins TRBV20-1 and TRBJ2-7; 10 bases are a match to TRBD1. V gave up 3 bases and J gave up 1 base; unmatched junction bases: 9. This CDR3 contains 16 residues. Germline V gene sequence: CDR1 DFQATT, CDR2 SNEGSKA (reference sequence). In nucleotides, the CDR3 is TGCAGTGCTAGGCCGATGGGGACAGGGGATTCCTACGAGCAGTACTTC. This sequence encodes CSARPMGTGDSYEQYF.

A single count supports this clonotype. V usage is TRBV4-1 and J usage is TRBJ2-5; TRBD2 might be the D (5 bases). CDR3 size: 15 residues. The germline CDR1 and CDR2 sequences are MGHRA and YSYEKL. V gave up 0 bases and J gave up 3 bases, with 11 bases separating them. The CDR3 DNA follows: TGCGCCAGCAGCCAAGATCGTGGGAGTGAAGAGACCCAGTACTTC. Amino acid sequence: CASSQDRGSEETQYF.